A single sample is the source of the 8 T cell receptor beta chains below, sequenced in a study of cytomegalovirus exposure and HLA in healthy donors. The protocol was immunoSEQ multiplex PCR, while the TCRdb copy is restricted to in-frame clones and leaves out a portion. The sample carries about 98,000 clones, roughly 87% recorded once. Sequenced: PBMCs. The receptors shown here come from a young man in good health and CMV-seropositive.

This chain links TRBV28 with TRBJ1-1; 9 positions agree with TRBD1. CDR1 and CDR2 from the germline V gene are MDHEN and SYDVKM. The CDR3 contains 15 residues. The ends lost 1 base at V and 4 bases at J; junction bases unmatched: 4. Written as DNA, the CDR3 is TGTGCCAGCAGTTTATTACAGGGGGCGATCACTGAAGCTTTCTTT. Translating gives CASSLLQGAITEAFF.

The chain has TRBV19 and TRBJ2-7; 8 positions agree with TRBD1. After removal of 4 bases from V and 0 bases from J, the junction contained 2 bases not matched to a gene. From germline, CDR1 is LNHDA and CDR2 SQIVND (reference sequence). CDR3 length equals 14 residues. The DNA for the CDR3 is TGTGCCAGTAGTACCGGGACAGGCTCCTACGAGCAGTACTTC. Its protein is CASSTGTGSYEQYF.

This clone is medium-sized by share. The rearrangement links TRBV5-1 to TRBJ1-1; D unclear. CDR3 length: 14 amino acids. Trimming cost V 0 bases and J 0 bases, with 6 bases left between them. Germline CDR1 is SGHRS and CDR2 is YFSETQ. The CDR3 DNA sequence: TGCGCCAGCAGCTTGGCCGGTATGAACACTGAAGCTTTCTTT. Translation gives CASSLAGMNTEAFF.

The chain combines TRBV4-1 with TRBJ1-5, with D possibly being TRBD1 (6 bases). Germline V lookup: CDR1 MGHRA, CDR2 YSYEKL. The CDR3 totals 16 residues. V lost 1 base and J 2 bases, leaving 12 bases between the germline ends. CDR3 DNA sequence: TGCGCCAGCAGCCAAGCAGGGGCTGTGGGCAATCAGCCCCAGCATTTT. Its translation: CASSQAGAVGNQPQHF.

This chain links TRBV27 with TRBJ1-2, with a possible D match to TRBD1 (6 bases). Per the germline V gene, CDR1 is MNHEY and CDR2 is SMNVEV (reference sequence). V was trimmed by 4 bases and J by 5 bases, leaving 11 bases between them. The CDR3 runs 13 residues. The CDR3 DNA reads as TGTGCCAGCAGTTCGGCAGGGGTGTATGGCTACACCTTC. Translating it yields CASSSAGVYGYTF.

The chain uses TRBV19 and TRBJ1-2; TRBD1 matches at 9 bases. CDR1 and CDR2 from the germline V gene are LNHDA and SQIVND (reference sequence). The CDR3 totals 13 residues. V dropped 5 bases and J dropped 5; count of bases not matched to a gene: 3. CDR3 residues: CASSWDRAYGYTF. In DNA form, the CDR3 reads TGTGCCAGTAGTTGGGACAGGGCTTATGGCTACACCTTC. The whole variable domain, filled in from reference TRBV19 and TRBJ1-2, reads DGGITQSPKYLFRKEGQNVTLSCEQNLNHDAMYWYRQDPGQGLRLIYYSQIVNDFQKGDIAEGYSVSREKKESFPLTVTSAQKNPTAFYLCASSWDRAYGYTFGSGTRLTVV.

At least ten counts were recorded for this clone. The rearrangement links TRBV12-2 to TRBJ2-7; the table's D call TRBD1 went unverified against the DNA. TRBV12-2 is listed as a pseudogene. The CDR3 consists of 12 residues. CDR3 region: CASRTGSYEQYF. In DNA form, the CDR3 reads TGTGCAAGTCGGACAGGTTCCTACGAGCAGTACTTC.

The chain employs TRBV7-3 and TRBJ2-1; D possibly corresponds to TRBD1 (6 bases). Trimming pared 6 bases from V and 3 bases from J, leaving 18 bases between. The length of the CDR3 is 16 residues. The germline V gene encodes CDR1 SGHTA and CDR2 FQGTGA. The chain's CDR3 is CASRLNGQLDYNEQFF. CDR3 in DNA: TGTGCCAGCAGACTAAATGGACAGCTAGACTACAATGAGCAGTTCTTC.